This T cell receptor beta chain was documented in a study of cytomegalovirus exposure and HLA in healthy donors (dated by TCRdb to the late 2010s). About the investigation overall: According to an earlier analysis of 587 of the donors, some 180 million T cells yielded approximately 120 million unique TCR beta sequences and 276 Gb of sequence data. In the later analysis, no new phenotypic data were used to find candidate immune exposures; instead, reliance was placed on TCR beta sequences and their occurrence across donors. Among around 400 genotyped donors of the cohort, an average of approximately 250,000 unique TCR beta nucleotide sequences were sequenced per donor, approximately 20% of them non-productive. A later genetic analysis took genome-wide SNP genotypes for about three fifths of the roughly 670 donors and used that subset as a discovery cohort. All discovery cohort repertoires had been generated on a single sequencing platform. Donor age, sex, ethnicity and CMV serostatus were collected together with the repertoire data. To predict cytomegalovirus infection status, the study combined high-throughput TCR immunosequencing, statistical association of individual TCRs with disease status, and machine learning. The study profiled the T cell repertoires of some 610 subjects by immunosequencing and related them to cytomegalovirus serostatus. A later analysis re-analyzed previously published TCR beta repertoires from 600 to 850 donors and added high-resolution HLA genotyping to study TCR occurrence patterns. The number of donors typed differed by locus, with roughly 620-640 for A, B, C, DRB1 and DQB1, over 500 for DQA1, nearly 610 for DPA1, and about 450 for DPB1. In an earlier analysis of roughly 580 of the donors, high-throughput TCR beta sequencing was used to judge whether each TCR beta V gene segment behaved as functional or pseudogenic. An early release covering 550 to 700 HLA-typed donors comprised around 300 gigabases of sequencing data and around 86 million unique TCR sequences. The aim of the study was to test whether cataloging public T cell receptors could identify signatures of past pathogen exposure. Besides the first cohort of around 670 subjects, a separate validation cohort made up of some 110 different subjects was used. Because of strong linkage in the cohort, four or five DR-DQ haplotypes were treated as single units for association and clustering. Class I and class II HLA loci were covered by the typing at four-digit resolution. The genetic ancestry cluster associated with self-reported Caucasian donors included 81% of the roughly 400 genotyped donors.

Receptors were amplified or captured by the immunoSEQ multiplex PCR assay. The multiplex PCR relied on a mix of 60 forward primers for TCR Vbeta segments and 13 reverse primers for TCR Jbeta segments. The CDR3 region of rearranged TCR beta genes was amplified from genomic DNA with a multiplex PCR assay. The amplified TCR beta libraries were sequenced on the Illumina HiSeq System as 87-base-pair reads. The original methods were these. A later analysis counted 75 million to 100 million unique TCR beta chains across the 650 to 800 repertoires, and around 9.9 million of these chains were shared by at least two donors. Raw reads were error-corrected and collapsed into unique sequences by a nearest-neighbor algorithm in which closely related sequences were merged to remove PCR and sequencing errors. V, D and J gene segments were assigned by aligning CDR3 sequences to IMGT reference sequences. For a sequence to be retained, a match of at least six nucleotides was required to both a V gene segment and a J gene segment. Rearrangements were called productive when the CDR3 lacked stop codons and stayed in frame with V and J; all others were non-productive. Following IMGT convention, CDR3 was defined as the stretch from the second conserved V-encoded cysteine up to the conserved J-encoded phenylalanine. In an earlier analysis of around 540 of the donors, sequences lacking an unambiguous match to a single V gene segment were excluded. An earlier analysis of 450 to 650 of the donors called V segments functional above 56.7% productive rearrangements and segregating when the between-donor standard deviation exceeded 5%. A statistical classification framework was built for diagnosing cytomegalovirus status from the catalog of TCR beta chain sequences. In a later analysis, TCR nucleotide sequences were compared against IMGT/GENE-DB human TR gene sequences so that V and J genes could be assigned. Using the TCRdist pipeline, a later analysis assigned CDR3 sequences along with most-parsimonious VDJ recombination scenarios. A later analysis defined each TCR beta chain by its CDR3 amino acid sequence plus V-gene family, and excluded reads lacking a unique V-gene family. To address suspected cross-contamination and a sequencing artifact, a later analysis removed roughly 640 highly shared, low-generation-probability nucleotide sequences. For each public chain, a later analysis derived a clonal expansion index from normalized ranks of inferred template counts within each repertoire. Generation probabilities in a later analysis came from a VDJ recombination model fitted to out-of-frame rearrangements, and those results were checked against IGoR. In a later analysis, TCR-TCR, TCR-HLA and TCR-CMV co-occurrence was scored with hypergeometric tests, and a repertoire-size bias correction was applied to TCR pairs. False discovery rates were estimated in a later analysis by permuting HLA or CMV assignments 20 times. In a later analysis, co-occurring TCRs were grouped using DBSCAN, and TCRdist sequence similarity was added for clustering within HLA-allele-positive subsets. For co-occurrence clustering, repertoires with fewer than 30,000 or more than 120,000 public chains were excluded, along with five repertoires with anomalous nucleotide sharing. TCRdb provides this immuneACCESS table in a form limited to in-frame rearrangements. Some clones are lacking; in checked studies, under half of them reflect an unresolved V gene, and why the rest are absent is not known. D and trimming were read from the DNA, whereas the V and J calls and clone size are those reported in that table. The sample table gives 30,000 to 40,000 clones. Around 3.5% of the sample is taken by the ten largest.

Points the paper makes about the study in general: A further reported finding was that TCR beta sequences accurately predicted the HLA-A and HLA-B alleles for most subjects in the first cohort. An earlier analysis of 587 of the donors showed that most TCR beta V segments appeared in productive rearrangements either about 87% or about 30% of the time, which broadly matched IMGT annotations. In a later analysis, 16,951 TCR beta sequences were associated with specific HLA alleles at a false discovery rate of 0.05. In a later analysis, HLA-associated TCR beta chains were found to be more clonally expanded and to have lower generation probabilities than equally common non-associated chains. Only TCR beta chains were sequenced in this cohort, and the absence of alpha or paired-chain data limited detectable features. According to a later genetic analysis, donors in an Asian-associated ancestry cluster had fewer N-insertions in productive TCRs than the approximately 630-donor mean. In vitro tests confirmed that three of the cytomegalovirus-associated TCR beta chains recognize cytomegalovirus antigens. Most TCR sequences were observed very rarely across donors, whereas some public TCRs were present in many individuals. A group of highly shared sequence variants was considered likely to be a technical artifact of the sequencing pipeline. The study listed 164 TCR beta chains as associated with cytomegalovirus. In a later analysis, most CMV-associated TCR beta chains were found to appear HLA-restricted, with HLA associations seemingly driven largely by CMV exposure. The classifier was reported to diagnose cytomegalovirus status with high specificity and sensitivity in both the original and validation cohorts. Some IMGT-functional V segments, including TRBV6-2 and TRBV6-3, could not be distinguished by the 87-base-pair reads and were therefore excluded. For the cohort, immune exposure information was limited to CMV serostatus. A later analysis reported that several top co-occurrence clusters appeared linked to parvovirus B19, influenza, CMV and Epstein-Barr virus. Linkage disequilibrium might explain the correlated functional status among segregating V segments, but an unknown experimental factor could not be excluded. Strong co-occurrence of HLA alleles, especially DR and DQ, made assigning TCR associations to individual alleles difficult. Presence/absence analyses assumed roughly uniform sequencing depth across donors, an assumption that may not hold. HLA typing was unavailable for some donors at each locus, so association tests used only the typed subset. Because counts were too low, about 17 rarely observed V segments, including chromosome 9 orphons, were excluded from the earlier analysis of around 590 of the donors. The authors suggested that the approach could potentially be generalized to other disease states and immunological phenotypes. V-gene and J-gene trimming of TCR beta chains was associated with a missense DCLRE1C variant in a later genetic analysis, and the association was replicated in an independent cohort. In a later analysis, the rate of TCR association differed among HLA loci, with DRB1 alleles having the most associated TCRs and HLA-C alleles having the fewest.

In total, over 600 healthy bone marrow donors made up the cohort. At the time of sampling, all cohort members were nominally healthy, though unrecorded immune exposures were likely present. The donor was CMV seropositive and belonged to the group of more than 250 seropositive cohort members. A peripheral blood sample was provided by each donor, and peripheral blood mononuclear cells were used for TCR beta sequencing. The Qiagen DNeasy Blood Extraction Kit was used to extract genomic DNA from the blood cell samples. CDR3 length: 13 amino acids, cysteine to phenylalanine. This entry keeps only the CDR3 DNA: 39 bases, framed from base 1. The germline V gene encodes CDR1 LGHNA and CDR2 YSLEER. V sheds 4 bases and J sheds 6 bases, leaving 9 bases between their ends. Regarding this clone: Its antigen is currently not known.

This sequence was found in a woman aged 35 to 49 in good health and CMV-seropositive. Material: PBMCs. The receptor chain draws on TRBV4-3 and TRBJ2-2, with a tentative D gene TRBD2 over 6 matching bases. The DNA sequence follows: TGCGCCAGCAGCCGCACTAGCCCCGGGGAGCTGTTTTTT. Its product reads: CASSRTSPGELFF.